Listed below are T cell receptor beta chains from one sample, sequenced in a study of memory CD4+ T cells and cytomegalovirus serostatus. TCRdb keeps only in-frame clones here, not all; method: immunoSEQ multiplex PCR. The sample carries about 61,000 clones, 75% to 85% recorded once. The sequencing input was memory CD4+ T cells from blood. The receptor source for this set is an adult in good health and CMV-seronegative. Each CDR3 is given with its conserved first and last residue. D genes are given only for firm matches. Clone size appears in some rows only: once, few, many, or a class for an expanded clone.

clone_size j_call d_call v_call cdr3_nt cdr3_aa
NA TRBJ2-7 TRBD2 TRBV19 TGTGCCAGTAGCCGTGGGGGACTATTCTCCTACGAGCAGTACTTC CASSRGGLFSYEQYF
NA TRBJ2-3 TRBD1 TRBV6-1 TGTGCCAGCAGTGAAGGTCAGGACAGGTTTTCCCCCCGGAATACGCAGTATTTT CASSEGQDRFSPRNTQYF
NA TRBJ1-5 TRBD1 TRBV6-1 TGTGCCAGCAGAGCAGGGGGGTATCAGCCCCAGCATTTT CASRAGGYQPQHF
NA TRBJ1-3 NA TRBV19 TGTGCCAGTAGTATCGGCGTCTCTGGAAACACCATATATTTT CASSIGVSGNTIYF
NA TRBJ1-4 TRBD1 TRBV4-1 TGCGCCAGCAGCCAAGATCGGGGGACAGGTAATGAAAAACTGTTTTTT CASSQDRGTGNEKLFF
NA TRBJ2-2 NA TRBV11-3 TGTGCCAGCAGTCGAGGGGGGCTAGACACCGGGGAGCTGTTTTTT CASSRGGLDTGELFF
NA TRBJ2-5 NA TRBV9 TGTGCCAGCAGCGTAGCTGGCAGGACTGAAGAGACCCAGTACTTC CASSVAGRTEETQYF
NA TRBJ1-2 NA TRBV6-1 TGTGCCAGCAGTGAAAGGGGGGGCTACTATGGCTACACCTTC CASSERGGYYGYTF
NA TRBJ1-1 NA TRBV19 TGTGCCAGTAGTATAGGCAGGCTGAACACTGAAGCTTTCTTT CASSIGRLNTEAFF
NA TRBJ2-1 TRBD2 TRBV10-3 TGTGCCATCAGTGAATACGGACTAGGAAACAATGAGCAGTTCTTC CAISEYGLGNNEQFF
NA TRBJ1-5 NA TRBV7-8 TGTGCCAGCAGCCTCCAACCGAGGAATCAGCCCCAGCATTTT CASSLQPRNQPQHF
NA TRBJ1-2 TRBD1 TRBV6-5 TGTGCCAGCAGTTACTCGGACAGGGTAGGGTATGGCTACACCTTC CASSYSDRVGYGYTF
NA TRBJ2-1 TRBD2 TRBV11-2 TGTGCCAGCAGCCCTCGGGGGACTAGTTGGTACAATGAGCAGTTCTTC CASSPRGTSWYNEQFF
few TRBJ2-1 NA TRBV7-2 TGTGCCAGCAGCTTGGAAGGGGTCGTCTACAATGAGCAGTTCTTC CASSLEGVVYNEQFF
NA TRBJ1-5 NA TRBV2 TGTGCCAGCAGCGCACTCAGGGGCGGTCAGCCCCAGCATTTT CASSALRGGQPQHF
NA TRBJ2-1 NA TRBV25-1 TGTGCCAGCGGCGAACTTTCGGACAGCCCCCGCTACAATGAGCAGTTCTTC CASGELSDSPRYNEQFF
NA TRBJ2-5 NA TRBV18 TGTGCCAGCTCACCTAACACGTACCAAGAGACCCAGTACTTC CASSPNTYQETQYF
once TRBJ1-6 NA TRBV5-8 TGTGCCAGCAGCACAGGTCACAGCTCCTATAATTCACCCCTCCACTTT CASSTGHSSYNSPLHF
NA TRBJ1-2 TRBD1 TRBV28 TGTGCCACAGAACCCTGGGACAGGGTTGGGTTAGGCTACACCTTC CATEPWDRVGLGYTF
few TRBJ2-4 TRBD1 TRBV2 TGTGCCAGCAGGGGGACAGGGGGGAACATTCAGTACTTC CASRGTGGNIQYF
NA TRBJ2-1 NA TRBV4-2 TGTGCCAGCAGCCAAGGAACCCCCGGGAAAAACAATGAGCAGTTCTTC CASSQGTPGKNNEQFF
once TRBJ1-2 NA TRBV5-1 TGCGCCAGCAGCCCGGACGGCACTAACTATGGCTACACCTTC CASSPDGTNYGYTF
NA TRBJ2-3 TRBD2 TRBV28 TGTGCCAGCAGTTTAGCATATAGCGGGAGTGCGGCCCCCGATACGCAGTATTTT CASSLAYSGSAAPDTQYF
NA TRBJ1-4 NA TRBV6-5 TGTGCCAGCAGTTACGGGACGGCTCCTAATGAAAAACTGTTTTTT CASSYGTAPNEKLFF
NA TRBJ2-3 TRBD1 TRBV19 TGTGCCAGTAGCACCCGAGACAGGGGCCCCACAGATACGCAGTATTTT CASSTRDRGPTDTQYF
NA TRBJ1-2 NA TRBV19 TGTGCCAGTCTGGGTTCTGGCAGGCGGGATGGCTACACCTTC CASLGSGRRDGYTF
NA TRBJ1-5 TRBD1 TRBV6-5 TGTGCCAGCAGCAAAGGACAGGGTAGCAATCAGCCCCAGCATTTT CASSKGQGSNQPQHF
once TRBJ2-3 NA TRBV7-2 TGTGCCAGCAGCACCCAGGGTGGAGGCACAGATACGCAGTATTTT CASSTQGGGTDTQYF
NA TRBJ2-7 TRBD2 TRBV5-1 TGCGCCAGCAGCTTGGGGACTAGCGGGAGTAGGGGCGAGCAGTACTTC CASSLGTSGSRGEQYF
NA TRBJ1-2 NA TRBV28 TGTGCCAGCAGCCCGGGCCCCTCGAGCTATGGCTACACCTTC CASSPGPSSYGYTF
NA TRBJ2-5 NA TRBV7-2 TGTGCCAGCAGCTCCTGGTGGGGGGCCGGGGAGACCCAGTACTTC CASSSWWGAGETQYF
NA TRBJ2-4 NA TRBV28 TGTGCCAGCAGTTTATACGCAGAACAATACGAAAACATTCAGTACTTC CASSLYAEQYENIQYF
NA TRBJ2-7 TRBD1 TRBV10-2 TGCGCCAGCAGCCGTCCCGGGACAGGGACCTACGAGCAGTACTTC CASSRPGTGTYEQYF
NA TRBJ2-7 TRBD1 TRBV19 TGTGCCAGTAGTATGCCCGACAGGGTTTTGTACGAGCAGTACTTC CASSMPDRVLYEQYF
NA TRBJ1-6 NA TRBV10-1 TGCGCCAGGCGGCGATCGGGAGTTAATTCACCCCTCCACTTT CARRRSGVNSPLHF
NA TRBJ2-1 TRBD2 TRBV15 TGTGCCACCAGAGGACCCCAGGGTAGCGGGGGATCCTACAATGAGCAGTTCTTC CATRGPQGSGGSYNEQFF
NA TRBJ1-2 NA TRBV4-1 TGCGCCAGCAGCCAAGAATATGGGGCAAATGGCTACACCTTC CASSQEYGANGYTF
NA TRBJ2-3 TRBD1 TRBV6-1 TGTGCCAGCAGAACAGGGGGCTCCACAGATACGCAGTATTTT CASRTGGSTDTQYF
NA TRBJ2-3 NA TRBV10-3 TGTGCCATCAGCGGTCGGGCTCCAGGGGGGGGGAGCACAGATACGCAGTATTTT CAISGRAPGGGSTDTQYF
NA TRBJ2-7 NA TRBV5-5 TGTGCCAGCAGCTTGCGGGACACCGGATTCTACGAGCAGTACTTC CASSLRDTGFYEQYF
NA TRBJ1-6 NA TRBV7-8 TGTGCCAGCAGCTTAACAGGGTCAATCTATAATTCACCCCTCCACTTT CASSLTGSIYNSPLHF
NA TRBJ2-7 TRBD2 TRBV7-2 TGTGCCAGCAGCGTGACTAGCGGGGGCTACGAGCAGTACTTC CASSVTSGGYEQYF
NA TRBJ1-1 NA TRBV11-2 TGTGCCAGCAGCTTGCAGCGGCTGAACACTGAAGCTTTCTTT CASSLQRLNTEAFF
NA TRBJ2-5 TRBD1 TRBV5-1 TGCGCCAGCAGCTGGGGGACAGGCCCCCAAGAGACCCAGTACTTC CASSWGTGPQETQYF
few TRBJ2-7 TRBD1 TRBV11-2 TGTGCCAGCAGCTTAATCACGAACAAGAGGACAGGCACTTACGAGCAGTACTTC CASSLITNKRTGTYEQYF
NA TRBJ2-6 NA TRBV4-1 TGCGCCAGCAGCCAGGGGGGTCGGCTTGGGGCCAACGTCCTGACTTTC CASSQGGRLGANVLTF
few TRBJ2-7 NA TRBV18 TGTGCCAGCTCAACATCCTACGAGCAGTACTTC CASSTSYEQYF
NA TRBJ2-3 NA TRBV5-1 TGCGCCAGCAGAACTTCCCAAACAACGGATACGCAGTATTTT CASRTSQTTDTQYF
NA TRBJ2-1 TRBD2 TRBV19 TGTGCCAGTAGCCGCATAGCGGGAGCGGGGAATGAGCAGTTCTTC CASSRIAGAGNEQFF
NA TRBJ2-1 NA TRBV7-6 TGTGCCAGCAGCTTGGAGGGCCGGTTCGACAATGAGCAGTTCTTC CASSLEGRFDNEQFF